This T cell receptor (beta chain) was identified in a study of blood T cell repertoires in COVID-19. Cohort allocation depended upon clinical history that participants reported. Per germline, CDR1 SEHNR and CDR2 FQNEAQ (reference sequence). V lost 5 bases, J lost 3 bases, and 10 bases stayed unmatched. There are 18 residues in the CDR3. Only in-frame clones appear in the TCRdb table, and some are missing; sequencing was by immunoSEQ multiplex PCR. Of hundreds of thousands of clones in the sample, 70% to 90% are singletons; the top ten hold about 1.6%. The specimen was PBMCs or T cells enriched from blood (not recorded which). The origin of this receptor is a woman in her forties or fifties who had recovered from COVID-19. The rearrangement links TRBV7-9 to TRBJ2-6; 10 bases match TRBD1. The CDR3 DNA sequence: TGTGCCAGCAGCCCGGGGACAGGGGTTCGGTTTGGGGCCAACGTCCTGACTTTC. Protein: CASSPGTGVRFGANVLTF.